Listed below are T cell receptor beta chains from one sample, sequenced in a study of cytotoxic CD8 clonotypes in ibrutinib-treated CLL. Data came from immunoSEQ multiplex PCR; TCRdb stores just in-frame clones and leaves some out. In the table there are a few hundred thousand clones, roughly 80% of which are singletons. The sample consisted of PBMCs, taken before ibrutinib treatment. These TCRs come from a human donor with chronic lymphocytic leukemia. Both conserved end residues are part of each CDR3. The D gene is left open where the match is weak. A clone size is listed for some rows: how often the clone was seen (once, few, many), or a class if it is expanded.

CDR3nt	CDR3aa	j_gene	abundance	v_gene	d_gene
TGTGCCAGCAGCTTGACGGGGGAATTTCAGCCCCAGCATTTT	CASSLTGEFQPQHF	TRBJ1-5	-	TRBV7-9	-
TGTGCCAGTAGTATTGGGTCGGGCAGGGTCGGCTACGAGCAGTACTTC	CASSIGSGRVGYEQYF	TRBJ2-7	-	TRBV19	-
TGTGCCAGCAGCACGTTTCAGGGTTTCGGCAATGAGCAGTTCTTC	CASSTFQGFGNEQFF	TRBJ2-1	few	TRBV6-5	-
TGTGCCAGCAGCCGCCCAAGGACAGGAAACTATGGCTACACCTTC	CASSRPRTGNYGYTF	TRBJ1-2	-	TRBV7-8	TRBD1
TGTGCCAGCAGTTATTTAGCGGGAGTGAAAGAGACCCAGTACTTC	CASSYLAGVKETQYF	TRBJ2-5	-	TRBV27	TRBD2
TGTGCCAGCAGCTCGGGGACTAGCGGGAGAGGGGCCGGGGAGCTGTTTTTT	CASSSGTSGRGAGELFF	TRBJ2-2	-	TRBV5-4	TRBD2
TGTGCCAGCCGACAGGGTGTCCCCTACAATGAGCAGTTCTTC	CASRQGVPYNEQFF	TRBJ2-1	-	TRBV27	TRBD1
TGCGCCAGCAGACAGACGACAGGGGCTGGAAACACCATATATTTT	CASRQTTGAGNTIYF	TRBJ1-3	-	TRBV10-2	TRBD1
TGCGCCAGCAGCGGGAACCAAGAGACCCAGTACTTC	CASSGNQETQYF	TRBJ2-5	-	TRBV5-1	-
TGTGCCAGCAGTCCTAGGACAGGGCAGGGCTACGAGCAGTACTTC	CASSPRTGQGYEQYF	TRBJ2-7	-	TRBV2	TRBD1
TGTGCCATCAGTACCCGGGGGAGGGATGGCTACACCTTC	CAISTRGRDGYTF	TRBJ1-2	few	TRBV10-3	-
TGTGCCTGGGGTCAAAAGGGCTCTAGTTTTAACTATGGCTACACCTTC	CAWGQKGSSFNYGYTF	TRBJ1-2	once	TRBV30	-
TGCGCCAGCAGCTCTTCGGGACTAGCGGGAGGGGGGAAGCAGTTCTTC	CASSSSGLAGGGKQFF	TRBJ2-1	-	TRBV5-1	TRBD2
TGTGCCAGCAGTCCCCATGGGGGCGGGGGCGACTACGAGCAGTACTTC	CASSPHGGGGDYEQYF	TRBJ2-7	once	TRBV4-2	-
TGCAGCGTTGTGTTGACAAGGGGTTGGGAGCAGTACTTC	CSVVLTRGWEQYF	TRBJ2-7	-	TRBV29-1	-
TGCGCCAGCAGCTTGGCCACTAGCGGGAGTGTCTACTACGAGCAGTACTTC	CASSLATSGSVYYEQYF	TRBJ2-7	-	TRBV5-1	TRBD2
TGCGCCAGCAGCAATAGCGGGAGCGGGGCCGGGGAGCTGTTTTTT	CASSNSGSGAGELFF	TRBJ2-2	-	TRBV5-1	TRBD2
TGTGCCAGCAGTTGGGGACAGGGGGGAGCTGGCTACACCTTC	CASSWGQGGAGYTF	TRBJ1-2	-	TRBV7-8	TRBD1
TGTGCCAGCAGTGATTCCGGGGTGTACGTTGGAAACACCATATATTTT	CASSDSGVYVGNTIYF	TRBJ1-3	-	TRBV25-1	-
TGTGCCAGCAGCTTAGGGACAGGGGCATACGAGCAGTACTTC	CASSLGTGAYEQYF	TRBJ2-7	-	TRBV11-2	TRBD1
TGTGCCAGCAGATCGACAGGGAGCAATCAGCCCCAGCATTTT	CASRSTGSNQPQHF	TRBJ1-5	-	TRBV2	TRBD1
TGTGCCAGTCAGATTACGGGGAAACTGTTTTTT	CASQITGKLFF	TRBJ1-4	-	TRBV6-4	-
TGTGCCAGCAGCCTCACTACAGGGTTAATTTATGGCTACACCTTC	CASSLTTGLIYGYTF	TRBJ1-2	-	TRBV5-8	-
TGTGCCAGCTCACCAGTAGGGGGAGGGGGCGGTCAGCCCCAGCATTTT	CASSPVGGGGGQPQHF	TRBJ1-5	-	TRBV18	TRBD1
TGTGCCAGCAGGAGGACTAGCGGGACGTACGAGCAGTACTTC	CASRRTSGTYEQYF	TRBJ2-7	-	TRBV2	TRBD2
TGTGCTAGTGGTTTCGCATACGAGCAGTACTTC	CASGFAYEQYF	TRBJ2-7	-	TRBV12-5	-
TGTGCCAGCAGCGGAGCGGGAGCCTACGAGCAGTACTTC	CASSGAGAYEQYF	TRBJ2-7	few	TRBV9	TRBD2
TGTGCCAGTAGTATCCGCGGGACAGGGGACGAGCAGTACTTC	CASSIRGTGDEQYF	TRBJ2-7	-	TRBV19	TRBD1
TGCGCCAGCAGTTTCGCCTCAAAAGTGGGCGGCTACACCTTC	CASSFASKVGGYTF	TRBJ1-2	few	TRBV5-1	-
TGTGCCAGCGGACAGGTTAGCAATCAGCCCCAGCATTTT	CASGQVSNQPQHF	TRBJ1-5	few	TRBV6-1	TRBD1
TGTGCCAGCAGCTTCAGCGCGAACACTGAAGCTTTCTTT	CASSFSANTEAFF	TRBJ1-1	-	TRBV11-2	-
TGTGCCAGCACCCTACTAGCGGGAAAGTACAATGAGCAGTTCTTC	CASTLLAGKYNEQFF	TRBJ2-1	once	TRBV5-5	TRBD2
TGCGCCAGCAGCTTGCCGACAGGGGAAACCGGGGAGCTGTTTTTT	CASSLPTGETGELFF	TRBJ2-2	-	TRBV5-1	TRBD1
TGTGCCACCAGCAGCGGACAGGTCCAGTCCACCTTC	CATSSGQVQSTF	TRBJ1-2	-	TRBV15	TRBD1
TGTGCCAGTAGCGCGACTAGCGGCTACGAGCAGTACTTC	CASSATSGYEQYF	TRBJ2-7	-	TRBV19	TRBD2
TGTGCCAGCAGCTTAACGTGGGCGGCAACGAGTCATACGCAGTATTTT	CASSLTWAATSHTQYF	TRBJ2-3	once	TRBV7-3	-
TGTGCCAGCAGCTTGGGAACTGGAAATCAGCCCCAGCATTTT	CASSLGTGNQPQHF	TRBJ1-5	-	TRBV5-4	-
TGTGCCAGCAGCTGGCCCACGGGGGGCTACACCTTC	CASSWPTGGYTF	TRBJ1-2	-	TRBV5-4	-
TGTGCCAGCAGTTCCGGGACAGGGGACAATCAGCCCCAGCATTTT	CASSSGTGDNQPQHF	TRBJ1-5	-	TRBV5-6	TRBD1
TGTGCCAGCAGTGTGTTTGGTTCCAACACCGGGGAGCTGTTTTTT	CASSVFGSNTGELFF	TRBJ2-2	-	TRBV25-1	-
TGTGCCAGAACCGCCCCGATGAATCAGATAGTTCGGGCCGGGGAGCTGTTTTTT	CARTAPMNQIVRAGELFF	TRBJ2-2	-	TRBV5-3	-
TGTGCCAGCAGCTTAGTCGGACTAGCAGCCTACGAGCAGTACTTC	CASSLVGLAAYEQYF	TRBJ2-7	-	TRBV7-2	TRBD2
TGTGCCAGCTCACCTAGCGGGACCTACTACGAGCAGTACTTC	CASSPSGTYYEQYF	TRBJ2-7	-	TRBV18	TRBD2
TGCGCCAGCAGCTTGGCGAGGGCTAGCGGGAGGACCAGCACAGATACGCAGTATTTT	CASSLARASGRTSTDTQYF	TRBJ2-3	-	TRBV5-1	TRBD2
TGTGCCAGCAGCTTGCCGGGACAGGGTGGCTACGAGCAGTACTTC	CASSLPGQGGYEQYF	TRBJ2-7	few	TRBV5-8	TRBD1
TGCGCCAGCAGCTATCCGGGGGACAGGGATGAGCAGTTCTTC	CASSYPGDRDEQFF	TRBJ2-1	few	TRBV5-1	TRBD1
TGTGCCATCAGTGTAACACGGACAGGGCCTGGTGGAAACACCATATATTTT	CAISVTRTGPGGNTIYF	TRBJ1-3	-	TRBV10-3	TRBD1
TGTGCCAGCTCACCCCAGGTACAGGGGGAGACCCAGTACTTC	CASSPQVQGETQYF	TRBJ2-5	-	TRBV18	TRBD1
TGTGCCAGCAGCTTAGTCTCCCCCCGGGATGATAATGAGCAGTTCTTC	CASSLVSPRDDNEQFF	TRBJ2-1	-	TRBV13	-
TGTGCCATCAGTGAGTCGGGAGGGGTTACTGAAGCTTTCTTT	CAISESGGVTEAFF	TRBJ1-1	-	TRBV10-3	-
TGTGCCAGCAGCGGAGGGACACGTTACGAGCAGTACTTC	CASSGGTRYEQYF	TRBJ2-7	-	TRBV7-9	-
TGTGCCAGCAGCTTATCGGGACTAGCTTCAGAGACCCAGTACTTC	CASSLSGLASETQYF	TRBJ2-5	-	TRBV9	TRBD2
TGTGCCAGCAGTCCTCGGGAAGCTTTCTTT	CASSPREAFF	TRBJ1-1	-	TRBV2	-